This record covers a single TCR beta chain. The antigen is not known. The V gene lost 3 bases and the J gene lost 0 bases, with 10 bases spanning the gap. This CDR3 spans 15 amino acids. Per germline, CDR1 MRHNA and CDR2 SNTAGT. TCRdb redid the calling of the 5' RACE reads with MiXCR, one entry per CDR3 protein. The table has 300,000 to 350,000 distinct CDR3 sequences, approximately 19% seen once. This record comes from a study of T-cell memory formation after mild COVID-19. Study-wide results and limits: There were some responding clones in pre-infection memory, which suggested that cross-reactive memory had joined. Of the contracting clones, CD4+ ones lay mainly in CM and EM, and CD8+ ones in EMRA. Nothing confirmed that second-wave clones peaking on day 37 were specific for SARS-CoV-2.

This TCR was sampled from a man aged 18 to 29 who had mild COVID-19 (a few samples of this study predate the infection). Cell type and time point are not known. The rearrangement uses TRBV6-4 and TRBJ2-3; weak D call: TRBD2 (5 bases). The sequencing input was PBMCs or a T cell subset sorted from them (not recorded which). The CDR3 DNA reads TGTGCCAGCAGTGATCAGCCGGGAAGCACAGATACGCAGTATTTT. Its translation: CASSDQPGSTDTQYF.